The entry below describes one T cell receptor (beta chain). Its recognized antigen is unknown. The sample holds no much larger clone one base away, and base qualities are not on file. The data were taken from a study of shared clonotypes between healthy human individuals (dated by TCRdb to about 2020). In terms of the full investigation: Two women and a few men aged 18 to 49 years were included in the cohort. To increase sequencing depth and limit assay-specific biases, different laboratories used diverse techniques to prepare libraries and sequence TCR repertoires. For each donor, three plates each were used for CD4 naive and CD4 memory, two plates were used for CD8 naive, and one plate was used for CD8 memory. To estimate repertoire size and how much clonotype sharing occurs between individuals, the study deeply sequenced the blood TCR repertoires of several healthy adults. Each donor's leukapheresis produced roughly between roughly 0.85 and 9.5 billion PBMCs.

TCR CDR3 regions were amplified from genomic DNA by multiplex PCR using the deep immunoSEQ assay. Genomic DNA extracted from each cell subset was distributed evenly over all wells of several immunoSEQ 96-well plates, and each plate served as one replicate. Each replicate PCR for sorted subsets received roughly 0.2 ug genomic DNA, equal to around 32,000 T cell genomes. Purified libraries were measured with a Qubit 3.0 fluorometer, size-checked on a Bioanalyzer 2100, and measured again with the KAPA Library Quantification kit. Every immunoSEQ 96-well plate was sequenced on a separate single-read 150-cycle Illumina NextSeq 550 flow cell. Per the original workflow: Because the immunoSEQ output held only junctional sequences and lacked quality scores, the filtering could not match the filtering applied to full-length reads. Sequences were annotated with PyIR, a Python wrapper for IgBLAST v1.9, using IMGT germline references to assign V/J genes and CDR3. Reads with weak V/J assignments (E-value above 1e-6), missing CDR3, stop codons, out-of-frame junctions, or ambiguous translated residues were removed. V3J clonotypes were defined by identical inferred V gene, J gene, and CDR3 amino acid sequence. Percentage overlap between repertoires was calculated by dividing the number of shared unique clonotypes by the size of the smaller repertoire. Three approaches were used to assess repertoire richness: RTK rarefaction, the Chao1 estimator, and Recon v2.1 estimates of unobserved clonotypes. Generation probabilities were computed with OLGA for all TCRbeta clonotypes obtained by the gDNA method from several donors. TCRdb provides this immuneACCESS table in a form limited to in-frame rearrangements. Some clones are lacking; in checked studies, under half of them reflect an unresolved V gene, and why the rest are absent is not known. V, J and clone size derive from that table, while D and trimming were established from the DNA sequence. This sample holds approximately 1.5 million clones; 98% were observed only once. 0.3% to 0.45% of the sample belongs to the ten largest clones.

Overall study results and their limits: Pairwise subsampling led to the expectation that sequencing depth would affect the degree of clonotype sharing among donors. Higher generation probabilities were observed for clonotypes shared by all four sorted-subset donors than for non-shared clonotypes. The genetic and exposure-history diversity represented was limited by the small number of donors. When four donors were compared, the shared fraction of clonotypes was 5% to 6.5% for naive CD4, around 4% for naive CD8, more than 2% for memory CD4, and roughly 0.43% for memory CD8. Naive subsets generally had larger estimated clonotype richness than memory subsets did. Incomplete sequencing was indicated by rarefaction of sorted-subset datasets, despite the large sequencing depth. Sampling was restricted to blood, and TCR repertoires in tissue are likely to differ from TCR repertoires in blood.

The CDR3 numbers 13 residues from cysteine through phenylalanine. Of the read, only the CDR3 DNA is kept; its 39 bases are in frame from base 1. CDR1 and CDR2 are drawn from the germline V gene: SGHTS, YDEGEE. The germline ends are 10 bases apart after V is trimmed by 0 bases and J by 7 bases. Donors were healthy HIV-negative adults with no recently reported acute infections or vaccinations. Every donor was a Caucasian adult residing in Nashville, Tennessee, USA. CD4+ T cells were enriched by magnetic negative selection; naive cells were then positively selected on CD45RA, and the negative fraction formed the memory subset. After blood collection by leukapheresis, PBMCs were isolated using Ficoll-Histopaque density gradient centrifugation and then cryopreserved in the vapor phase of liquid nitrogen. Purity and quantity of every magnetically sorted T cell population were checked by analytical flow cytometry. Each sorted fraction had its genomic DNA isolated and then quantified by UV absorbance on a Nanodrop 2000c.

This clonotype originated in a man aged 25-40 years in good health. Sequences were obtained from naive CD4+ T cells sorted from blood. What this sample's cell subset or site label stands for: CD45RA+ positively selected. This receptor chain uses TRBV5-8 and TRBJ2-5, with an unclear D gene assignment. The DNA is TGTGCCAGCAGCTTGGGAAGGTGGGGGACCCAGTACTTC. Its protein reads: CASSLGRWGTQYF.